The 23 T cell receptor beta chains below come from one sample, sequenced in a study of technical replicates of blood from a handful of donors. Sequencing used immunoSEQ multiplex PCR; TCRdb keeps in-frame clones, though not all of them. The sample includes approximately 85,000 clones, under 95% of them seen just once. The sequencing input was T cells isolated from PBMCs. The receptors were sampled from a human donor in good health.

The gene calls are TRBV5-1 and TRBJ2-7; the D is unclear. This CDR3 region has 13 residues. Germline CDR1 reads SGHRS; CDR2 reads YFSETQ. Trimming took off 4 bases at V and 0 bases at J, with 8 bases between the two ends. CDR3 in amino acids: CASSLGASYEQYF. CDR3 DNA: TGCGCCAGCAGCCTCGGAGCCTCCTACGAGCAGTACTTC. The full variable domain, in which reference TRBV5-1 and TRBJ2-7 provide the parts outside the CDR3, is KAGVTQTPRYLIKTRGQQVTLSCSPISGHRSVSWYQQTPGQGLQFLFEYFSETQRNKGNFPGRFSGRQFSNSRSEMNVSTLELGDSALYLCASSLGASYEQYFGPGTRLTVT.

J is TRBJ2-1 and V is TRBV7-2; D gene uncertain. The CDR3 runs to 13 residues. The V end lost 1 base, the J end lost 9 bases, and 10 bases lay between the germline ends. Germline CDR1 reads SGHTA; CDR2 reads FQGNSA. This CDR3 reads CASSLEPLGEQFF. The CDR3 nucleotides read TGTGCCAGCAGCTTAGAGCCCCTCGGTGAGCAGTTCTTC.

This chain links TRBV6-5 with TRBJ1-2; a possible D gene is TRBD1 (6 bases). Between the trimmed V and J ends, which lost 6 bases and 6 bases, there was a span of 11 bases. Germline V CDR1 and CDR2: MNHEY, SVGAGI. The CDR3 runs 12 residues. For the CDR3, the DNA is TGTGCCAGCAGAAATAACAGGGATGGCTACACCTTC. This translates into CASRNNRDGYTF.

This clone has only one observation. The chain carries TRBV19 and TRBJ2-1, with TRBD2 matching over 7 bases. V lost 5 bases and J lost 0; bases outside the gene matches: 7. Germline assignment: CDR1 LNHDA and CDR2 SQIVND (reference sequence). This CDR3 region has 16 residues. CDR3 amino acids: CASSVLAVRSYNEQFF. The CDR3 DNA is TGTGCCAGTAGTGTCCTAGCGGTTCGCTCCTACAATGAGCAGTTCTTC.

In DNA, the CDR3 is TGTGCCAGCAGCACCCAGACCGGAAGGGGAGGAAGGAACACTGAAGCTTTCTTT. This sequence encodes CASSTQTGRGGRNTEAFF. The chain joins TRBV7-9 to TRBJ1-1; possible D gene TRBD1, 5 bases. Germline assignment: CDR1 SEHNR and CDR2 FQNEAQ (reference sequence). The ends were cut back, 5 bases at V and 1 base at J, with 23 bases in the middle. CDR3 size: 18 residues.

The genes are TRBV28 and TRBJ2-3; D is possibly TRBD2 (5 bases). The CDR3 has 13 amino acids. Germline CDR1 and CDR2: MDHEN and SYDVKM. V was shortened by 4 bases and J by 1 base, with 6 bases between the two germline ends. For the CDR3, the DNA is TGTGCCAGCAGTTGGGGAGGCACAGATACGCAGTATTTT. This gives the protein CASSWGGTDTQYF.

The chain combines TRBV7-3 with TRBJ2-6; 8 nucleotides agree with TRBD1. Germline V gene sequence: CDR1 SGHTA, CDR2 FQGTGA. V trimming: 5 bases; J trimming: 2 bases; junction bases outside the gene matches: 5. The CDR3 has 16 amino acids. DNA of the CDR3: TGTGCCAGCAGCACCGTGACAGGGGCTGGGGCCAACGTCCTGACTTTC. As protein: CASSTVTGAGANVLTF.

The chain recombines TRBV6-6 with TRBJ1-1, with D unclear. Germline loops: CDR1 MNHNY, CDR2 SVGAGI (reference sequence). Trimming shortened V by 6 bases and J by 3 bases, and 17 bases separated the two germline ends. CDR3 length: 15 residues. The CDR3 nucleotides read TGTGCCAGCAGGTGGGAGTCCCTTTCGGACACTGAAGCTTTCTTT. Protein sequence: CASRWESLSDTEAFF.

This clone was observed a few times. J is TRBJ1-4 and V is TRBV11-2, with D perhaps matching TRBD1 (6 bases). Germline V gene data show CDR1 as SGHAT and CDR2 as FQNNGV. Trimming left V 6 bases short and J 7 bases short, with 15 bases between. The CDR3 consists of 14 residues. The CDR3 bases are TGTGCCAGCAGGTTTCAGGGACAAAGTGAAAAACTGTTTTTT. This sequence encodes CASRFQGQSEKLFF.

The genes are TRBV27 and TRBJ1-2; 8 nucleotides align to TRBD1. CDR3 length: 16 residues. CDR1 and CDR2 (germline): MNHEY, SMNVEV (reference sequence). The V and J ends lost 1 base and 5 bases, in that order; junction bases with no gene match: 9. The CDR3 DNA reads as TGTGCCAGCAGTTTATTTGGCAGGGGGCTAGATTATGGCTACACCTTC. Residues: CASSLFGRGLDYGYTF.

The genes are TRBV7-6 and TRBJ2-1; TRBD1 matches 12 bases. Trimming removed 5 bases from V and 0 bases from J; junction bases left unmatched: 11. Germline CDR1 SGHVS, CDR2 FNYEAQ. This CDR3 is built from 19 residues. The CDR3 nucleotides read TGTGCCAGCAGCATCGGGACAGGGGGCGAATCAAGCTCCTACAATGAGCAGTTCTTC. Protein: CASSIGTGGESSSYNEQFF.

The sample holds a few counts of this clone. CDR3 nucleotides: TGTGCCGGGGGGGACATTTCCATCTCCTACGAGCAGTACTTC. Translated, it gives CAGGDISISYEQYF. The chain uses TRBV6-1 and TRBJ2-7; maybe TRBD2 (7 bases). V dropped 11 bases and J dropped 0 bases, with 17 bases sitting between them. CDR3 size: 14 residues. Germline CDR1 MNHNS, CDR2 SASEGT.

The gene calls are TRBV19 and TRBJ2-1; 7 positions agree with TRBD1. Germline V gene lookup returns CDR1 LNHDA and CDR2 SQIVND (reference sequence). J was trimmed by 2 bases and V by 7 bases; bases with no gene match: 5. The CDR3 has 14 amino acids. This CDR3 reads CASNPTGAYNEQFF. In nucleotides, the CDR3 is TGTGCCAGTAATCCCACAGGGGCCTACAATGAGCAGTTCTTC.

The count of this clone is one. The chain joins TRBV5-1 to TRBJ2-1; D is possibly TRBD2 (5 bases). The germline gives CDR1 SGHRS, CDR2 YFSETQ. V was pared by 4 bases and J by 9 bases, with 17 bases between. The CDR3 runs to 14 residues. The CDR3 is CASSMDFGLGEQFF. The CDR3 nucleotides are TGCGCCAGCAGCATGGACTTTGGGCTTGGTGAGCAGTTCTTC.

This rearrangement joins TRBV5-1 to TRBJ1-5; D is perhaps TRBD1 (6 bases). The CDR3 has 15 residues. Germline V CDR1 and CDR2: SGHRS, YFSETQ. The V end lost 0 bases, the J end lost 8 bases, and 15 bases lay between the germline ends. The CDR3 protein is CASSLEPGHREPQHF. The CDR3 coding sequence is TGCGCCAGCAGCTTGGAGCCCGGGCACAGGGAGCCCCAGCATTTT.

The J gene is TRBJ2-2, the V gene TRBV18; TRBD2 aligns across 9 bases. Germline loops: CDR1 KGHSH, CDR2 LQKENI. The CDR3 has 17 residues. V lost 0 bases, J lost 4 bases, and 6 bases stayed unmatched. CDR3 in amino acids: CASSPPAIAGATGELFF. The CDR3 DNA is TGTGCCAGCTCACCACCAGCGATAGCGGGAGCCACCGGGGAGCTGTTTTTT.

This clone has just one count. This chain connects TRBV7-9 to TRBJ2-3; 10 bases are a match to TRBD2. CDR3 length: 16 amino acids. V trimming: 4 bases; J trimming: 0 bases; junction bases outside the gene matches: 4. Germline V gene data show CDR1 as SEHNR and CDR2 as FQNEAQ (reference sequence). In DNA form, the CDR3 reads TGTGCCAGCAGCTCCTGGACTAGCGGAAGCACAGATACGCAGTATTTT. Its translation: CASSSWTSGSTDTQYF.

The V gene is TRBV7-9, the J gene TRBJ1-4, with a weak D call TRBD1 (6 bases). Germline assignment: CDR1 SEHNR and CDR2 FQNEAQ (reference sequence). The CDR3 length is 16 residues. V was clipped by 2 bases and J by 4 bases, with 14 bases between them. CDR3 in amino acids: CASSLTSTGINEKLFF. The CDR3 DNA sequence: TGTGCCAGCAGCTTAACCTCGACAGGCATTAATGAAAAACTGTTTTTT.

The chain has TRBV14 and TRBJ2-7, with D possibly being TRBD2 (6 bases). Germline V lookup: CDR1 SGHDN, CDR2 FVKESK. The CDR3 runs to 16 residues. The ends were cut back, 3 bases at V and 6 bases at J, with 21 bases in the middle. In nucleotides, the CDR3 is TGTGCCAGCAGCCAGACCTTCGGGATATTGGGAGGCGAGCAGTACTTC. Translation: CASSQTFGILGGEQYF.

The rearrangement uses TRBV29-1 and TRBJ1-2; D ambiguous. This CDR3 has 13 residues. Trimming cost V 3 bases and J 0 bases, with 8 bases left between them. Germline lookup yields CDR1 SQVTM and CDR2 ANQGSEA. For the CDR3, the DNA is TGCAGCGTTGATTCCGGTACTAACTATGGCTACACCTTC. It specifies CSVDSGTNYGYTF. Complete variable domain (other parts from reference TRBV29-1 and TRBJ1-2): SAVISQKPSRDICQRGTSLTIQCQVDSQVTMMFWYRQQPGQSLTLIATANQGSEATYESGFVIDKFPISRPNLTFSTLTVSNMSPEDSSIYLCSVDSGTNYGYTFGSGTRLTVV.

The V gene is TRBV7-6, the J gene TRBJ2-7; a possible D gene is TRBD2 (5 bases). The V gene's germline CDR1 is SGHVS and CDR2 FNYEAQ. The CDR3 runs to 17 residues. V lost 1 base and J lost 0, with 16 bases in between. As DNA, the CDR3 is TGTGCCAGCAGCTTAGGATTCGAGCCTACTAGCTCCTACGAGCAGTACTTC. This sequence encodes CASSLGFEPTSSYEQYF.

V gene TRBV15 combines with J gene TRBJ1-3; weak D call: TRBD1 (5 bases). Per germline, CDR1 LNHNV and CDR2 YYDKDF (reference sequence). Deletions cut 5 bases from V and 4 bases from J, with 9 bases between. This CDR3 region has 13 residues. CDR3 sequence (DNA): TGTGCCACCAGCGGGGCGGACGGAAACACCATATATTTT. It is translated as CATSGADGNTIYF.

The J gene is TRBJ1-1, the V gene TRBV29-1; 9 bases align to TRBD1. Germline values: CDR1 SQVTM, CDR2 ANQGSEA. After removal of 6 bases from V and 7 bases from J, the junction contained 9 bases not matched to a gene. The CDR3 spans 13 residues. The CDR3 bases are TGCAGCGTGCGGACAGGGGCCCCTAATGAAGCTTTCTTT. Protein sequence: CSVRTGAPNEAFF. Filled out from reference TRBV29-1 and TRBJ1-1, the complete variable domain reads SAVISQKPSRDICQRGTSLTIQCQVDSQVTMMFWYRQQPGQSLTLIATANQGSEATYESGFVIDKFPISRPNLTFSTLTVSNMSPEDSSIYLCSVRTGAPNEAFFGQGTRLTVV.